This entry lists 22 T cell receptor beta chains sequenced from one sample in a study of CD8+CD57+ T cells in acquired aplastic anemia. TCR beta VDJ and CDR3 profiles were obtained from a genomic DNA template. TCRdb recomputed calls from the reads with MiXCR, one row per CDR3 protein. The sample lists approximately 150,000 distinct CDR3 sequences; under 55% were seen once. Before being chosen for sequencing, patients had shown CD8+CD57+ cell expansion by flow cytometry. The sequencing input was sorted CD4+, CD8+, or CD8+CD57+ T cells (not recorded which) from PBMCs. These receptors were obtained from a human donor with aplastic anemia.

The genes are TRBV19 and TRBJ2-3, with D uncertain. V was pared by 1 base and J by 1 base, with 9 bases between. Per germline, CDR1 LNHDA and CDR2 SQIVND (reference sequence). The CDR3 runs 15 residues. CDR3 amino acids: CASSIGPLGTDTQYF. The CDR3, as DNA: TGTGCCAGTAGTATAGGCCCCCTTGGCACAGATACGCAGTATTTT.

This clonotype was seen many times. This rearrangement joins TRBV20-1 to TRBJ1-2; TRBD1 aligns across 7 bases. There are 14 residues in the CDR3. V was pared by 1 base and J by 4 bases, with 6 bases of the junction left unmatched. In germline, CDR1 is DFQATT, CDR2 SNEGSKA (reference sequence). The CDR3 reads CSARVTGRVYGYTF. The CDR3 DNA reads TGCAGTGCTAGAGTGACAGGGAGGGTCTATGGCTACACCTTC.

The chain links TRBV7-2 to TRBJ2-3; D is unclear. Between the trimmed V and J ends, which lost 3 bases and 6 bases, there was a span of 10 bases. The CDR3 covers 13 residues. From germline, CDR1 is SGHTA and CDR2 FQGNSA. DNA of the CDR3: TGTGCCAGCAGCTTCCGTGAGTCGGATACGCAGTATTTT. Residues: CASSFRESDTQYF.

Of note for this clonotype: The conserved phenylalanine or tryptophan normally closing the CDR3 is absent here, so this likely arose from a read error. Because the CDR3's place on the DNA is in doubt, the DNA is left out and the CDR3 is given as listed by TCRdb. The gene calls are TRBV19 and TRBJ2-6. The length of the CDR3 is 15 amino acids, counting both ends. In germline, CDR1 is LNHDA, CDR2 SQIVND (reference sequence). This CDR3 reads CASSNQGSGANVLKI.

The sample holds one count of this clonotype. The chain combines TRBV25-1 with TRBJ1-6, with D perhaps matching TRBD1 (5 bases). V gave up 6 bases and J gave up 0 bases, with 6 bases separating them. This CDR3 has 14 amino acids. Germline values: CDR1 MGHDK, CDR2 SYGVNS. DNA of the CDR3: TGTGCCAGCAGACAGGACTCCTATAATTCACCCCTCCACTTT. Translated, it gives CASRQDSYNSPLHF. Full variable domain (outside the CDR3, taken from reference TRBV25-1 and TRBJ1-6): EADIYQTPRYLVIGTGKKITLECSQTMGHDKMYWYQQDPGMELHLIHYSYGVNSTEKGDLSSESTVSRIRTEHFPLTLESARPSHTSQYLCASRQDSYNSPLHFGNGTRLTVT.

Remarks on this clonotype: No conserved phenylalanine or tryptophan is present at the end of the CDR3, so a read error is the likely explanation. The DNA is omitted, as the CDR3 cannot be located on it reliably, and the CDR3 follows TCRdb's listing. The chain links TRBV6-5 to TRBJ1-6; the D segment call TRBD1 is taken from the table without a DNA check. Germline CDR1 reads MNHEY; CDR2 reads SVGAGI. A total of 10 residues make up the CDR3, ends included. CDR3 in amino acids: CASSPLAPTT.

This clonotype was seen many times. The chain couples TRBV5-1 to TRBJ2-2; 8 bases align to TRBD1. Germline CDR1 and CDR2: SGHRS and YFSETQ. The CDR3 runs 15 residues. With 0 bases clipped from V and 6 bases from J, the junction kept 4 bases outside the gene matches. The CDR3 spells CASSLGDRGPGELFF. The DNA of the CDR3 is TGCGCCAGCAGCTTGGGTGACAGGGGCCCCGGGGAGCTGTTTTTT.

Many counts were recorded for this clonotype. V and J are TRBV19 and TRBJ1-2, with D perhaps matching TRBD1 (5 bases). The CDR3 spans 13 residues. V lost 7 bases, J lost 6 bases, and 15 bases lay in between. CDR1 and CDR2 from the germline V gene are LNHDA and SQIVND (reference sequence). The DNA for the CDR3 is TGTGCCAGTAATGACAGAGTGAGGGATGGCTACACCTTC. Translation: CASNDRVRDGYTF.

This clonotype occurred a few times. The chain employs TRBV12-3 or TRBV12-4 and TRBJ2-3; the match to TRBD2 covers 9 bases. J gave up 0 bases and V 1 base, and 8 bases lay outside the gene matches. The CDR3 is 18 residues long. Written as DNA, the CDR3 is TGTGCCAGCAGTTTAGGGCTAGCGGGACCTACTAGCACAGATACGCAGTATTTT. It encodes CASSLGLAGPTSTDTQYF.

This chain links TRBV7-3 with TRBJ2-2, with D uncertain. Trimming removed 1 base at V and 8 bases at J, with 5 bases between. The length of the CDR3 is 12 residues. CDR1 and CDR2 (germline): SGHTA, FQGTGA. CDR3 protein: CASSLNSGELFF. The CDR3 DNA sequence: TGTGCCAGCAGCTTAAATTCTGGGGAGCTGTTTTTT.

This clonotype showed up many times. J is TRBJ2-1 and V is TRBV9; either TRBD1 or TRBD2 may supply D (5 bases each). CDR1 is SGDLS, CDR2 YYNGEE, per germline. Trimming left V 0 bases short and J 1 base short, with 20 bases between. The CDR3 covers 19 residues. This chain's CDR3 is CASSVATGGGAGSYNEQFF. The CDR3 nucleotides read TGTGCCAGCAGCGTAGCTACAGGAGGTGGAGCCGGGTCCTACAATGAGCAGTTCTTC.

The rearrangement links TRBV2 to TRBJ2-7; TRBD1 matches 7 bases. Germline V gene lookup returns CDR1 SNHLY and CDR2 FYNNEI. The ends lost 6 bases at V and 2 bases at J; junction bases unmatched: 4. This CDR3 contains 13 residues. CDR3 amino acids: CASSWDSAYEQYF. The CDR3 DNA is TGTGCCAGCAGCTGGGACAGTGCCTACGAGCAGTACTTC.

The genes are TRBV7-6 and TRBJ2-7, with D possibly TRBD2 on 6 matching bases. Trimming stripped 4 bases from V and 2 bases from J, with 9 bases between. Germline CDR1 SGHVS, CDR2 FNYEAQ. The CDR3 is 13 amino acids. CDR3 protein: CASSSAGTYEQYF. CDR3 nucleotides: TGTGCCAGCAGCTCGGCGGGGACCTACGAGCAGTACTTC. Using reference TRBV7-6 and TRBJ2-7 for the parts outside the CDR3, the full variable domain is GAGVSQSPRYKVTKRGQDVALRCDPISGHVSLYWYRQALGQGPEFLTYFNYEAQQDKSGLPNDRFSAERPEGSISTLTIQRTEQRDSAMYRCASSSAGTYEQYFGPGTRLTVT.

This clonotype was observed a handful of times. V gene TRBV7-6 combines with J gene TRBJ2-1; TRBD1 matches 7 bases. Trimming at V came to 5 bases and at J to 4 bases, leaving 5 bases not matched to a gene. CDR3 length: 14 residues. Germline-derived CDR1 and CDR2 are SGHVS and FNYEAQ. In DNA, the CDR3 is TGTGCCAGCAGCGGAAAGACAGGGTACAATGAGCAGTTCTTC. Amino acids: CASSGKTGYNEQFF.

The table lists this clonotype with many counts. The V and J genes are TRBV7-9 and TRBJ2-5, with D hard to call. Trimming cost V 2 bases and J 4 bases, with 14 bases left between them. The CDR3 runs to 15 residues. The germline CDR1 and CDR2 sequences are SEHNR and FQNEAQ (reference sequence). The CDR3 region has the DNA TGTGCCAGCAGCTTAAGAGGATCGAACCGAGAGACCCAGTACTTC. This encodes CASSLRGSNRETQYF. Complete variable domain (other parts from reference TRBV7-9 and TRBJ2-5): DTGVSQNPRHKITKRGQNVTFRCDPISEHNRLYWYRQTLGQGPEFLTYFQNEAQLEKSRLLSDRFSAERPKGSFSTLEIQRTEQGDSAMYLCASSLRGSNRETQYFGPGTRLLVL.

This chain joins TRBV7-1 and TRBJ2-7; TRBD2 is a possible D gene (6 bases). TRBV7-1 is placed among ORFs of uncertain function. This CDR3 has 17 residues. V dropped 2 bases and J dropped 3 bases, with 20 bases sitting between them. In DNA, the CDR3 is TGTGCCAGCAGCTCACGGAACACCTTCGGAGGGTTCTACGAGCAGTACTTC. Amino acids: CASSSRNTFGGFYEQYF.

V is TRBV10-2 and J is TRBJ2-7; possible D gene TRBD1, 5 bases. Germline loops: CDR1 WSHSY, CDR2 SAAADI. Between the trimmed V and J ends, which lost 3 bases and 4 bases, there was a span of 13 bases. This CDR3 comprises 14 residues. The chain's CDR3 is CASSDQGEGYEQYF. The CDR3 nucleotides are TGCGCCAGCAGTGACCAAGGGGAAGGGTACGAGCAGTACTTC.

This clonotype was found a few times. Given a much more abundant clone one base away, this may be a read error. The chain links TRBV4-2 to TRBJ1-6; 7 bases are a match to TRBD1. Per the germline V gene, CDR1 is LGHNA and CDR2 is YNFKEQ. The J segment lost 10 bases and the V segment lost 5 bases, leaving 14 bases of the junction unmatched. CDR3 length equals 16 residues. CDR3 nucleotides: TGTGCCAGCAGCAAAAACCCGAGACAGGGTTCATCACCCCTCCACTTT. Translating gives CASSKNPRQGSSPLHF.

This clonotype was seen repeatedly, ten times or more. The chain uses TRBV12-3 or TRBV12-4 and TRBJ2-5, with D perhaps matching TRBD1 (6 bases). This CDR3 is built from 14 residues. V lost 9 bases to trimming and J lost 4 bases, with 18 bases between them. As DNA, the CDR3 is TGTGCCAGTCATTTCCAGGGGCTTGGAGAGACCCAGTACTTC. Translation: CASHFQGLGETQYF.

With respect to this clonotype: A read error may explain this, as a much larger clone is one base away. The rearrangement uses TRBV2 and TRBJ1-3, with TRBD1 identical over 10 bases. Germline values: CDR1 SNHLY, CDR2 FYNNEI. This CDR3 has 15 residues. The CDR3 spells CASSVGTGVGDTIYF. In nucleotides, the CDR3 is TGTGCCAGCAGTGTTGGGACAGGGGTTGGAGACACCATATATTTT.

The CDR3 DNA is TGTGCCAGCTCACCGGAGATATACGGCAGGGGAGCTTTCTTT. This gives the protein CASSPEIYGRGAFF. The chain joins TRBV18 to TRBJ1-1; maybe TRBD1 (6 bases). The CDR3 runs to 14 residues. Germline CDR1 and CDR2: KGHSH and LQKENI. The V end was cut by 3 bases, the J end by 10 bases, with 18 bases between.

Concerning this clonotype: The junction does not match germline at one end; this may be a read error. V and J are TRBV24-1 and TRBJ1-5; D gene unclear. The CDR3 length is 13 residues. From germline, CDR1 is KGHDR and CDR2 SFDVKD. The CDR3 sequence: CASSWNSNQPQHF. CDR3 coding DNA: TGTGCCAGCAGTTGGAATAGCAATCAGCCCCAGCATTTT.